This entry lists 17 T cell receptor beta chains sequenced from one sample in a study of blood T cell repertoires in COVID-19. Libraries were prepared by immunoSEQ multiplex PCR; TCRdb keeps only in-frame clonotypes and omits some of them. The data contain about 29,000 clones, around 90% of them seen just once; the ten biggest clones take up over 3.5%. Sequencing was done on a sample of peripheral blood. These TCRs come from a human donor in a cohort sampled during active COVID-19.

The genes are TRBV14 and TRBJ1-6; D possibly corresponds to TRBD1 (6 bases). The CDR3 is 16 amino acids. CDR1 SGHDN and CDR2 FVKESK come from the germline V gene. The germline V and J ends were trimmed by 4 bases and 1 base, with 11 bases remaining between them. The CDR3 region is CASSLQGSSYNSPLHF. The DNA of the CDR3 is TGTGCCAGCAGCCTTCAGGGGTCGTCCTATAATTCACCCCTCCACTTT.

The rearrangement uses TRBV7-2 and TRBJ2-7, with 7 nucleotides matching TRBD1. Germline values: CDR1 SGHTA, CDR2 FQGNSA. The CDR3 totals 13 residues. V gave up 5 bases and J gave up 6 bases; unmatched junction bases: 7. The CDR3 loop reads CASSPGQSSEQYF. The CDR3 nucleotides are TGTGCCAGCAGCCCGGGACAGTCTTCCGAGCAGTACTTC.

The chain uses TRBV7-2 and TRBJ2-7, with 9 nucleotides matching TRBD2. CDR3 length: 15 amino acids. Germline CDR1 and CDR2: SGHTA and FQGNSA. Unmatched junction bases numbered 8, after V lost 5 bases and J lost 3 bases. The CDR3 protein is CASSPQSGGFYEQYF. In DNA, the CDR3 is TGTGCCAGCAGCCCACAGAGCGGGGGGTTCTACGAGCAGTACTTC.

The chain couples TRBV7-2 to TRBJ1-1; 8 bases map to TRBD1. The germline CDR1 and CDR2 sequences are SGHTA and FQGNSA. The CDR3 runs 13 residues. V dropped 5 bases and J dropped 7; count of bases not matched to a gene: 6. Here the CDR3 reads CASSHPQGGEAFF. The CDR3 DNA reads as TGTGCCAGCAGCCACCCACAGGGGGGTGAAGCTTTCTTT.

This rearrangement joins TRBV3-1 (or the pseudogene TRBV3-2) to TRBJ2-2; 14 bases agree with TRBD2. Germline assignment: CDR1 LGHDT and CDR2 YNNKEL (reference sequence). CDR3 size: 18 residues. The V and J ends lost 4 bases and 2 bases, in that order; junction bases with no gene match: 6. CDR3 sequence reads: CASSLGLAGGLNTGELFF. In DNA form, the CDR3 reads TGTGCCAGCAGCCTCGGACTAGCGGGGGGCCTTAACACCGGGGAGCTGTTTTTT.

The chain couples TRBV6-1 to TRBJ2-1; D is ambiguous. The CDR3 has 15 amino acids. The germline V gene has CDR1 MNHNS and CDR2 SASEGT. V gave up 1 base and J gave up 3 bases, with 10 bases separating them. Here the CDR3 reads CASSEDIASYNEQFF. CDR3 DNA: TGTGCCAGCAGTGAAGATATCGCCAGCTACAATGAGCAGTTCTTC.

The V and J genes are TRBV19 and TRBJ2-3; 9 positions match TRBD2. CDR3 length: 16 amino acids. In germline, CDR1 is LNHDA, CDR2 SQIVND (reference sequence). Trimming took 6 bases from V and 2 from J; bases not matched to a gene: 9. The CDR3 spells CASSSRLAAITDTQYF. As DNA, the CDR3 is TGTGCCAGTAGCTCCCGACTAGCGGCGATCACAGATACGCAGTATTTT.

The chain joins TRBV28 to TRBJ1-5; D remains ambiguous. CDR1 is MDHEN, CDR2 SYDVKM, per germline. V was clipped by 1 base and J by 9 bases, with 7 bases between them. This CDR3 has 12 amino acids. The CDR3 DNA reads as TGTGCCAGCAGTTTATTCCCCGGGCCCCAGCATTTT. Translation gives CASSLFPGPQHF.

V gene TRBV11-2 combines with J gene TRBJ1-5; no clear D. Trimming cost V 4 bases and J 4 bases, with 11 bases left between them. This CDR3 region has 14 residues. CDR1 and CDR2 (germline): SGHAT, FQNNGV. Here the CDR3 DNA reads TGTGCCAGCAGCTATACGAAGCCTAATCAGCCCCAGCATTTT. Its translation: CASSYTKPNQPQHF.

The chain combines TRBV18 with TRBJ2-1, with 9 bases that match TRBD1. Trimming removed 4 bases from V and 6 bases from J; junction bases left unmatched: 7. Per the germline V gene, CDR1 is KGHSH and CDR2 is LQKENI. The CDR3 runs to 15 residues. The CDR3 reads CASSQGQGEVNEQFF. The CDR3 region has the DNA TGTGCCAGCTCACAGGGACAGGGAGAGGTCAATGAGCAGTTCTTC.

The chain recombines TRBV7-2 with TRBJ2-2; tentative D call: TRBD2 (6 bases). CDR3 length: 15 amino acids. V dropped 4 bases and J dropped 4 bases, with 13 bases sitting between them. The germline CDR1 and CDR2 sequences are SGHTA and FQGNSA. The CDR3 here is CASSSGGFRTGELFF. CDR3 in DNA: TGTGCCAGCAGCTCCGGGGGTTTCCGCACCGGGGAGCTGTTTTTT.

V is TRBV4-2 and J is TRBJ2-3; 8 bases match TRBD1. J gave up 7 bases and V 2 bases, and 11 bases lay outside the gene matches. From germline, CDR1 is LGHNA and CDR2 YNFKEQ. This CDR3 is built from 16 residues. The CDR3 sequence: CASSQRDRLGQNTQYF. Here the CDR3 DNA reads TGTGCCAGCAGCCAACGGGACAGGTTAGGTCAGAATACGCAGTATTTT.

The V call is TRBV18, the J call TRBJ2-5; tentatively, D is TRBD2 (6 bases). The V and J ends lost 3 bases and 5 bases respectively, with 16 bases between them. This CDR3 spans 15 amino acids. Germline V gene data show CDR1 as KGHSH and CDR2 as LQKENI. The CDR3 nucleotides are TGTGCCAGCTCACCTCCAGGACTATCGAAGGAGACCCAGTACTTC. Translated: CASSPPGLSKETQYF.

The chain couples TRBV6-6 to TRBJ2-5; D might be TRBD2 (5 bases). Germline assignment: CDR1 MNHNY and CDR2 SVGAGI (reference sequence). Trimming shortened V by 7 bases and J by 4 bases, and 16 bases separated the two germline ends. The CDR3 loop spans 14 amino acids. This chain's CDR3 is CASNLSGRTETQYF. The CDR3 DNA reads as TGTGCCAGCAATCTGTCGGGAAGGACAGAGACCCAGTACTTC.

The chain carries TRBV19 and TRBJ2-2; no reliable D call. The CDR3 contains 13 residues. V gave up 5 bases and J gave up 3 bases, with 7 bases separating them. The germline CDR1 and CDR2 sequences are LNHDA and SQIVND (reference sequence). The chain's CDR3 is CASSSRDTGELFF. The CDR3 DNA reads as TGTGCCAGTAGTTCCCGGGACACCGGGGAGCTGTTTTTT.

CDR3 amino acids: CASSLSGTDLNYGYTF. In DNA form, the CDR3 reads TGCGCCAGCAGCCTTTCCGGGACAGACCTTAACTATGGCTACACCTTC. The chain uses TRBV4-3 and TRBJ1-2, with 7 bases identical to TRBD1. Per the germline V gene, CDR1 is LGHNA and CDR2 is YSLEER. The CDR3 sequence is 16 residues long. V gave up 4 bases and J gave up 1 base; unmatched junction bases: 9.

This clone was counted once. The chain couples TRBV5-1 to TRBJ1-1; TRBD1 might be the D (5 bases). The CDR3 runs to 17 residues. Trimming cost V 4 bases and J 2 bases, with 21 bases left between them. Germline loops: CDR1 SGHRS, CDR2 YFSETQ. The CDR3 sequence is CASSPRPGTDTNTEAFF. CDR3 nucleotides: TGCGCCAGCAGCCCGAGACCCGGGACTGATACTAACACTGAAGCTTTCTTT.